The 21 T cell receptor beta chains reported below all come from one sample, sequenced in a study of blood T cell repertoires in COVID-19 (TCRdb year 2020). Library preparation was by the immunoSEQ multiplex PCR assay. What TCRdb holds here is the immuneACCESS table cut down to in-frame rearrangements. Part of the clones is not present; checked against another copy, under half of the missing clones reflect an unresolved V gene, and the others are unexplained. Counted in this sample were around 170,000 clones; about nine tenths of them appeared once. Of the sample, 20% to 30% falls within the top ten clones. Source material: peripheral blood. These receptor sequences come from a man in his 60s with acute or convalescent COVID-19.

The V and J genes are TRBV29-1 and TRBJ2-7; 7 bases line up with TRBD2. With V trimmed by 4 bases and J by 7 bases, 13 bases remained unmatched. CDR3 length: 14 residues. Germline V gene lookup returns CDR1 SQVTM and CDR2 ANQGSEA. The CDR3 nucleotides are TGCAGCGTTGGGGCTCAGACTAGCCTGAGGGAGCAGTACTTC. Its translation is CSVGAQTSLREQYF.

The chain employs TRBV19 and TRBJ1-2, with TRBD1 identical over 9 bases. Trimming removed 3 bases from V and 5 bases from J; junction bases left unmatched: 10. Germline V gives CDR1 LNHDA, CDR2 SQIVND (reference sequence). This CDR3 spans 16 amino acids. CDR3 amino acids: CASSIRGQGLRYGYTF. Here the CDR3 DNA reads TGTGCCAGTAGTATTCGGGGACAGGGCTTGAGGTATGGCTACACCTTC.

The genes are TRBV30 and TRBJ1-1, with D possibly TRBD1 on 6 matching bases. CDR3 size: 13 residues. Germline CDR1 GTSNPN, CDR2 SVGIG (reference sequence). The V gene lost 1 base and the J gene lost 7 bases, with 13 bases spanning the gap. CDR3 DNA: TGTGCCTGGAGTGCCGGGGGAGGGGGTGAAGCTTTCTTT. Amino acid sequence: CAWSAGGGGEAFF. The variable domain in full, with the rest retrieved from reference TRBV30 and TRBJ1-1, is SQTIHQWPATLVQPVGSPLSLECTVEGTSNPNLYWYRQAAGRGLQLLFYSVGIGQISSEVPQNLSASRPQDRQFILSSKKLLLSDSGFYLCAWSAGGGGEAFFGQGTRLTVV.

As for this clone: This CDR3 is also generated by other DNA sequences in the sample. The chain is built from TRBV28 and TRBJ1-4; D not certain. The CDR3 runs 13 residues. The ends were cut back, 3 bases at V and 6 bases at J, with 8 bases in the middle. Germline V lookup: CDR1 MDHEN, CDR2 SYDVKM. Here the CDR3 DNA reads TGTGCCAGCAGTTTTGGCCGGGATGAAAAACTGTTTTTT. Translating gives CASSFGRDEKLFF.

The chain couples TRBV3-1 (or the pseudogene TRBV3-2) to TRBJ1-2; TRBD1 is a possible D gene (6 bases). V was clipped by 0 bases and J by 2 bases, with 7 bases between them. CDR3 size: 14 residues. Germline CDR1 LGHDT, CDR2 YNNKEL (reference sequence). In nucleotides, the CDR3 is TGTGCCAGCAGCCAAGATCAGGGGAACTATGGCTACACCTTC. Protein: CASSQDQGNYGYTF.

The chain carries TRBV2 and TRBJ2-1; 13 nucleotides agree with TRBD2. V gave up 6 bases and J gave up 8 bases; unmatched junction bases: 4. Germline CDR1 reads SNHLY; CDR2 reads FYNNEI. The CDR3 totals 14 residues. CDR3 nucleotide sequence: TGTGCCAGCAGAAGAGGGACTAGCGGGGATGAGCAGTTCTTC. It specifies CASRRGTSGDEQFF.

CDR3 loop: CASSQAQETQYF. The CDR3 DNA reads as TGTGCCAGCAGCCAAGCACAAGAGACCCAGTACTTC. The chain is built from TRBV3-1 (or the pseudogene TRBV3-2) and TRBJ2-5; D ambiguous. This CDR3 is 12 amino acids long. V lost 1 base and J lost 2, with 2 bases in between. Germline V gene data show CDR1 as LGHDT and CDR2 as YNNKEL (reference sequence).

The CDR3 reads CASSARQGHTDTQYF. In DNA, the CDR3 is TGTGCCAGCAGCGCTCGACAGGGCCACACAGATACGCAGTATTTT. The V call is TRBV9, the J call TRBJ2-3; 7 positions match TRBD1. CDR3 size: 15 residues. V trimming: 3 bases; J trimming: 2 bases; junction bases outside the gene matches: 6. Germline assignment: CDR1 SGDLS and CDR2 YYNGEE.

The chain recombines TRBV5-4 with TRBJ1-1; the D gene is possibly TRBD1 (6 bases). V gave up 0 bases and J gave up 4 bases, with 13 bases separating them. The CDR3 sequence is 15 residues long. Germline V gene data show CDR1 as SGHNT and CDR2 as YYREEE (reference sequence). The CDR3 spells CASSLDRGGATEAFF. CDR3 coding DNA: TGTGCCAGCAGCTTGGACCGTGGGGGGGCCACTGAAGCTTTCTTT.

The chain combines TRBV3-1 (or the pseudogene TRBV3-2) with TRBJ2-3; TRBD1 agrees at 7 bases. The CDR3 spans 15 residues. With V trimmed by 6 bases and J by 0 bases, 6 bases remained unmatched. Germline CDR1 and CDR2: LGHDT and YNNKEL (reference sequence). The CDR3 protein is CASSLSRGSTDTQYF. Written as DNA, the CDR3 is TGTGCCAGCAGTCTTTCCAGGGGGAGCACAGATACGCAGTATTTT.

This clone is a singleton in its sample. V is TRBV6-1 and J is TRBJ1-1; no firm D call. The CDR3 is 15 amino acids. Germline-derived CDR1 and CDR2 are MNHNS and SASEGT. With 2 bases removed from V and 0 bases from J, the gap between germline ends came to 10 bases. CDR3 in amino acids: CASSEQAVMNTEAFF. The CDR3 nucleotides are TGTGCCAGCAGTGAACAGGCAGTTATGAACACTGAAGCTTTCTTT.

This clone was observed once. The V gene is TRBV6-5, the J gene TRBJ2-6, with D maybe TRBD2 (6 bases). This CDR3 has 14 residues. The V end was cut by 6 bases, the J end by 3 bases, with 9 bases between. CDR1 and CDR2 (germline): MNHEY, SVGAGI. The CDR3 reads CASRGTVGANVLTF. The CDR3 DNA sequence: TGTGCCAGCAGAGGGACTGTTGGGGCCAACGTCCTGACTTTC.

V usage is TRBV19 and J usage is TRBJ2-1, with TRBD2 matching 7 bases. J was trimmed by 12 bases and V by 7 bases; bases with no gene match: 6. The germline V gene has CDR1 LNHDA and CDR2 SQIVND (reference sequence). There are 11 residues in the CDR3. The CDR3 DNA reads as TGTGCCAGTATGGGGTGGGAGGGGCAGTTCTTC. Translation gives CASMGWEGQFF.

CDR3 DNA sequence: TGTGCCAGCAGCTCTGGCGGGGAGAAGAACACTGAAGCTTTCTTT. This translates into CASSSGGEKNTEAFF. The genes are TRBV5-4 and TRBJ1-1; D is ambiguous. CDR1 is SGHNT, CDR2 YYREEE, per germline (reference sequence). Trimming left V 3 bases short and J 1 base short, with 13 bases between. The CDR3 sequence is 15 residues long.

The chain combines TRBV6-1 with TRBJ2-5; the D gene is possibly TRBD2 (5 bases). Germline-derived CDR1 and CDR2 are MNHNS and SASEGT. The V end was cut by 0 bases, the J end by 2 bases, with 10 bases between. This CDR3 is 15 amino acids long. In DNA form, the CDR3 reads TGTGCCAGCAGTGAAGCGATGGGCGGGCAAGAGACCCAGTACTTC. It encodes CASSEAMGGQETQYF.

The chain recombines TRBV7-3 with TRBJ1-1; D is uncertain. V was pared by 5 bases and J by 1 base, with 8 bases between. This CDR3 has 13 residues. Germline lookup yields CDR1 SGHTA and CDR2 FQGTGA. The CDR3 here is CASSLVRNTEAFF. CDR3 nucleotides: TGTGCCAGCAGCCTCGTCAGGAACACTGAAGCTTTCTTT.

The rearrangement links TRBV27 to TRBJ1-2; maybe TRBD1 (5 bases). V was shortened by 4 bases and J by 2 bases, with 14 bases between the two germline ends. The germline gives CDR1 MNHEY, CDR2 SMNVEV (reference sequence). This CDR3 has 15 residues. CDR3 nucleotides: TGTGCCAGCAGTTCCATGACAGAAACCAACTATGGCTACACCTTC. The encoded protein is CASSSMTETNYGYTF.

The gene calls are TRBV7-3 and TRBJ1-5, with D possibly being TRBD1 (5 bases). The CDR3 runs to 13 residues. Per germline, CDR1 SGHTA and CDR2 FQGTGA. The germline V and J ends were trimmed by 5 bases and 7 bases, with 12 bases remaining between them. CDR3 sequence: CASSRQGGQPQHF. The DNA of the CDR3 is TGTGCCAGCAGCCGCCAGGGAGGCCAGCCCCAGCATTTT.

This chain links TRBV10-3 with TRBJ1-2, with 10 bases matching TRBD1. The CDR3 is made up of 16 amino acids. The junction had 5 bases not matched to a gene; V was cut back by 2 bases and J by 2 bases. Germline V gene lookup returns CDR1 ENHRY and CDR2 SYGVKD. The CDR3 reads CAISENGQGDNYGYTF. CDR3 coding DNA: TGTGCCATCAGTGAGAACGGACAGGGGGACAACTATGGCTACACCTTC.

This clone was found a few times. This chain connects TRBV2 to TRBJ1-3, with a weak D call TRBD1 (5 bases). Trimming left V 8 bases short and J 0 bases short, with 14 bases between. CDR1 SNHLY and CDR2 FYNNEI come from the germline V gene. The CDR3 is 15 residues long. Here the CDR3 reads CASGEGRTSGNTIYF. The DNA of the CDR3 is TGTGCCAGCGGGGAGGGACGGACCTCTGGAAACACCATATATTTT.

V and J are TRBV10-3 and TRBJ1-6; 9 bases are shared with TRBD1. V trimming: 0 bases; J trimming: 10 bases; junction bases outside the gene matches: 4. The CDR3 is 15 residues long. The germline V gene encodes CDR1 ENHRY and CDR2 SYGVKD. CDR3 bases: TGTGCCATCAGTGAGTCGAGGGGACAGGGCTCACCCCTCCACTTT. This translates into CAISESRGQGSPLHF.